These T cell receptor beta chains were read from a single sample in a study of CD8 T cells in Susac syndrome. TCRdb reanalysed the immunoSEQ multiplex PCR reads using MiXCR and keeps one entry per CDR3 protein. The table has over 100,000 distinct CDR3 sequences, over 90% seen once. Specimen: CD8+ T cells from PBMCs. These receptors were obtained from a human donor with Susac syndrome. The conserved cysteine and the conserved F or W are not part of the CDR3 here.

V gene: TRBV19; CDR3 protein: ASTEGPGSNTEAF
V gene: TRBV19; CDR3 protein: ASSIDHRAARETQY
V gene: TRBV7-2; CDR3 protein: ASSLRPGGSLVPDTQY
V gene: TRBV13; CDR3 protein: ASSDGTSQETQY
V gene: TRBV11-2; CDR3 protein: ASSLETSYEQY
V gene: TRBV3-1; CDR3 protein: ASSQGGWGNQPQH
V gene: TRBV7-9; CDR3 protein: ASSFIGEPTDTQY
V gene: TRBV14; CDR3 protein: ASRETAAMTGELF
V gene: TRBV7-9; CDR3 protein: ASSLVTAMNTEAF
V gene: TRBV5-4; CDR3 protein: ASSLSGGAGTQY
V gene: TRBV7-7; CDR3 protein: ASSVEGSRPYNEQF
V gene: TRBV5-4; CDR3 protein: ASSSPPGAFYEQY
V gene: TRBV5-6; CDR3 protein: ASSFWDRGHNEQF
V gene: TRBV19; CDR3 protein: ATDLAGRGYT
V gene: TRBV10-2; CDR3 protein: ASSETGASVYGYT
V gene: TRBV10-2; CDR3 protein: ASTTGTGDATEAF
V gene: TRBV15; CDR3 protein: ATSSLGGSNQPQH
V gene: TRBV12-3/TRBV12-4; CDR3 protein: ASTASGGFYEQY
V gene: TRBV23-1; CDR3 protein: ASSQSGNTTYEQY
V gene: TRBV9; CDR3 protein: ASSVEGTGSYEQY
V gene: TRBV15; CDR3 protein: ATSSSLRRGDEQF
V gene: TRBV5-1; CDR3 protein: ASSSGPRFTDTQY
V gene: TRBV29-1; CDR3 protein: SVVLASYNEQF
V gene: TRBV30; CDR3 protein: AWSVRRGSNQPQH
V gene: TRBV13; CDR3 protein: ASSQQGAGETQY